A selection of T cell receptor beta chains follows, all from one sample in a study of cytomegalovirus exposure and HLA in healthy donors. TCRdb keeps only in-frame clones here, not all; method: immunoSEQ multiplex PCR. This table holds 130,000 to 150,000 clones, 65% to 85% found once. Sequencing was performed on PBMCs. These receptor sequences come from a woman aged 35 to 49 in good health and CMV-seropositive. CDR3s include the opening cysteine and the closing phenylalanine or tryptophan. Each record gives: CDR3 DNA, CDR3 protein, clone size, D gene, V gene, J gene. The D gene is left open where the match is weak. Where a row states a size, it is once, few, many or the class of an expanded clone; other rows omit it.

TGCGCCAGCAGCCAAGGACTAGCGGGGGGGCTTTCTGGGGAGACCCAGTACTTC	CASSQGLAGGLSGETQYF	-	TRBD2	TRBV5-1	TRBJ2-5
TGTGCCAGCAGAAGGGAGTTCGGGAATCAGCCCCAGCATTTT	CASRREFGNQPQHF	-	-	TRBV28	TRBJ1-5
TGTGCCAGTAAGGGGGGGGCGAACACTGAAGCTTTCTTT	CASKGGANTEAFF	once	-	TRBV19	TRBJ1-1
TGTGCCAGCAGTGAGGTGGCGGGGGGACCCTACGAGCAGTACTTC	CASSEVAGGPYEQYF	once	TRBD2	TRBV7-6	TRBJ2-7
TGCGCCAGCAGCTTGGCCATGGACAGGGCCCACGAGCAGTACTTC	CASSLAMDRAHEQYF	-	TRBD1	TRBV5-1	TRBJ2-7
TGTGCCAGCAGGTACAGCGGGGGGACCTCGGGCCAGTACTTC	CASRYSGGTSGQYF	-	TRBD2	TRBV2	TRBJ2-5
TGTGCCAGCAGCGTGACAGGCAGTGCTAGCACAGATACGCAGTATTTT	CASSVTGSASTDTQYF	-	-	TRBV7-3	TRBJ2-3
TGTGCCAGCAGCGCCTTGACTAGCGGGGGGGGCAGCAATGAGCAGTTCTTC	CASSALTSGGGSNEQFF	-	TRBD2	TRBV9	TRBJ2-1
TGTGCCAGCAGCTTCTCCCGAGAGGGCCAAGAGACCCAGTACTTC	CASSFSREGQETQYF	once	-	TRBV11-1	TRBJ2-5
TGTGCCAGCAGTTCCCAGGGTAGGCTTAATGAAAAACTGTTTTTT	CASSSQGRLNEKLFF	-	-	TRBV28	TRBJ1-4
TGTGCCATCAGCCCGACGAGCGAGGGCTACACCTTC	CAISPTSEGYTF	-	-	TRBV10-3	TRBJ1-2
TGTGCCATCAGTGGTGGGGGGACTAACTATGGCTACACCTTC	CAISGGGTNYGYTF	-	-	TRBV10-3	TRBJ1-2
TGCGCCAGCAGCTTGGGAGGCGAGAATTCACCCCTCCACTTT	CASSLGGENSPLHF	-	-	TRBV5-1	TRBJ1-6
TGTGCCAGCAGCCAATCACAAGTTGAGCAGTTCTTC	CASSQSQVEQFF	-	-	TRBV7-6	TRBJ2-1
TGTGCCAGCAGCGTCACCGACAGGTATAATTCACCCCTCCACTTT	CASSVTDRYNSPLHF	-	-	TRBV9	TRBJ1-6
TGTGCCAGCAGTTGGGGAGGTTCGGGTGTCACTGAAGCTTTCTTT	CASSWGGSGVTEAFF	-	-	TRBV6-5	TRBJ1-1
TGTGCCAGCAGCTTAGGCTCTAGGGAGCTGTTTTTT	CASSLGSRELFF	few	-	TRBV11-3	TRBJ2-2
TGTGCCAGCTCCCAAACACAGGGCATAACTGAAGCTTTCTTT	CASSQTQGITEAFF	-	-	TRBV6-1	TRBJ1-1
TGTGCCAGCTCACCTTACTCGGGACAGAGCTATCAGCCCCAGCATTTT	CASSPYSGQSYQPQHF	-	TRBD1	TRBV18	TRBJ1-5
TGTGCCAGCAGCTTAGGGACAGGCTACGAGCAGTACTTC	CASSLGTGYEQYF	-	TRBD1	TRBV7-6	TRBJ2-7
TGCGCCAGCAGCGACCCTGCGCGGGGGGTAAAGGGTGAGCAGTTCTTC	CASSDPARGVKGEQFF	-	TRBD2	TRBV5-1	TRBJ2-1
TGTGCCAGCGGTTCCGCGACAGGCAGCAATCAGCCCCAGCATTTT	CASGSATGSNQPQHF	-	-	TRBV27	TRBJ1-5
TGTGCCAGCAGCGAGATGAGCGGGTCTGGGGCCAACGTCCTGACTTTC	CASSEMSGSGANVLTF	-	-	TRBV7-3	TRBJ2-6
TGCGCCAGCAGCCAGGAGGGTTATAATTCACCCCTCCACTTT	CASSQEGYNSPLHF	few	-	TRBV4-1	TRBJ1-6
TGTGCCAGCAGCTTAGCCCTCGCAGGGAATGAAAAACTGTTTTTT	CASSLALAGNEKLFF	few	-	TRBV7-6	TRBJ1-4
TGTGCCAGTAGTGTGCACCTAGCGGGTAGAGGCTCTGGGGCCAACGTCCTGACTTTC	CASSVHLAGRGSGANVLTF	-	TRBD2	TRBV19	TRBJ2-6
TGTGCCAGTAGTACGCAGAACATGAACACTGAAGCTTTCTTT	CASSTQNMNTEAFF	-	-	TRBV19	TRBJ1-1
TGTGCCAGCAGTGAACACCTCGGCGGGAGTTCCTATAATTCACCCCTCCACTTT	CASSEHLGGSSYNSPLHF	-	-	TRBV9	TRBJ1-6
TGTGCCAGCAGTGAATACCGGGGGGGCCCGGACACCGGGGAGCTGTTTTTT	CASSEYRGGPDTGELFF	-	TRBD2	TRBV6-1	TRBJ2-2
TGTGCCAGCAGTTTCGGGACTAGGGGCTACGAGCAGTACTTC	CASSFGTRGYEQYF	few	TRBD2	TRBV27	TRBJ2-7
TGTGCCAGCAGCCAAGAAAGGACGCAGGGGCCCGTTGGATCTGGGGCCAACGTCCTGACTTTC	CASSQERTQGPVGSGANVLTF	-	-	TRBV4-2	TRBJ2-6
TGCGCCAGCAGGGGACAGTATGGCTACACCTTC	CASRGQYGYTF	-	TRBD1	TRBV5-1	TRBJ1-2
TGTGCCACCAGCAGAGATCAGGGGGCGCGGGTCGGCTACACCTTC	CATSRDQGARVGYTF	-	TRBD1	TRBV15	TRBJ1-2
TGTGCCAGCGCAGGAGGTCTCGAGAACACTGAAGCTTTCTTT	CASAGGLENTEAFF	-	-	TRBV6-1	TRBJ1-1
TGTGCCAGCAGCTTATTTAATAGAAACACCATATATTTT	CASSLFNRNTIYF	-	-	TRBV11-2	TRBJ1-3
TGTGCCAGTAGTATCTTACCCCCGGGACAGGGTAGTTCACCCCTCCACTTT	CASSILPPGQGSSPLHF	-	TRBD1	TRBV19	TRBJ1-6
TGTGCCAGCAGTTCGGTGACAGGGGAGGGATCACCCCTCCACTTT	CASSSVTGEGSPLHF	-	TRBD1	TRBV27	TRBJ1-6
TGTGCCAGCAGTTTAGCAACAGGGGTTCAGCCCCAGCATTTT	CASSLATGVQPQHF	few	TRBD1	TRBV28	TRBJ1-5
TGCGCCAGCAGCCAACTAAGGGGTGGGAAAGAAAAACTGTTTTTT	CASSQLRGGKEKLFF	few	-	TRBV4-1	TRBJ1-4
TGTGCCAGCAGTTACTCGAGGGGGCCCCTCCACTTT	CASSYSRGPLHF	-	-	TRBV6-5	TRBJ1-6
TGTGCCAGCAGTTACGGGGGGGTACGAGAGACCCAGTACTTC	CASSYGGVRETQYF	-	TRBD2	TRBV6-5	TRBJ2-5
TGTGCCAGCAGATCCGGGACTAGCGGGGGCGAGCAGTACTTC	CASRSGTSGGEQYF	-	TRBD2	TRBV6-1	TRBJ2-7
TGTGCCTGGAGAACAGGGGGCTCGGATAATTCACCCCTCCACTTT	CAWRTGGSDNSPLHF	once	TRBD1	TRBV30	TRBJ1-6
TGTGCCTCTTACCCCAGGGGTAGGAACACTGAAGCTTTCTTT	CASYPRGRNTEAFF	-	-	TRBV2	TRBJ1-1
TGCGCCAGCAGCTTGGATACAGGGCCGACCTACGAGCAGTACTTC	CASSLDTGPTYEQYF	-	-	TRBV5-1	TRBJ2-7
TGTGCCAGCAGCGGAACAGGGCCCCTTGGCTACACCTTC	CASSGTGPLGYTF	-	-	TRBV6-5	TRBJ1-2
TGTGCCAGCAGCTTACTAGCGGGGGCCCTGGCAGATACGCAGTATTTT	CASSLLAGALADTQYF	-	TRBD2	TRBV7-3	TRBJ2-3
TGCAGCGTTGCGGAGAACCAAGAGACCCAGTACTTC	CSVAENQETQYF	-	-	TRBV29-1	TRBJ2-5
TGCGCCAGCAGCGCAGACAGGAACACTGAAGCTTTCTTT	CASSADRNTEAFF	-	-	TRBV5-1	TRBJ1-1
TGTGCCAGCAGCCCTGGACAGGGCATTAACTACGAGCAGTACTTC	CASSPGQGINYEQYF	-	TRBD1	TRBV9	TRBJ2-7
TGTGCCAGCCAAAGAGGACAGGGAGGGAATTCACCCCTCCACTTT	CASQRGQGGNSPLHF	-	TRBD1	TRBV6-1	TRBJ1-6
TGTGCCAGCAGCTTAGGGACAGTTTCTGAAGCTTTCTTT	CASSLGTVSEAFF	-	-	TRBV11-3	TRBJ1-1
TGTGCCACCAGCAGAGGACTCAGCGGGGGACCCACAGATACGCAGTATTTT	CATSRGLSGGPTDTQYF	-	TRBD2	TRBV15	TRBJ2-3
TGTGCCAGCTCAGGCGGGGTTCTTGAATCGGGATCACCCCTCCACTTT	CASSGGVLESGSPLHF	-	-	TRBV18	TRBJ1-6
TGTGCCAGCAGTGAATACAGCGGGGGACTCACCGGGGAGCTGTTTTTT	CASSEYSGGLTGELFF	-	TRBD2	TRBV2	TRBJ2-2